This record concerns one T cell receptor beta chain sequence. From its re-call of the 5' RACE reads, TCRdb lists each CDR3 protein once, without DNA. The sample yields about 300,000 distinct CDR3 sequences, of which the top ten take up roughly 4.2%. This sample is drawn from a study of T cells expressing NK-cell markers. CDR3 size: 14 residues. The germline CDR1 and CDR2 sequences are SGHTA and FQGNSA. The rearrangement uses TRBV7-2 and TRBJ1-1. The sequenced sample consisted of blood T cells: a sorted CD56 or NKG2C T cell subset, CD4+ or CD8+ T cells, or bulk PBMC T cells (not recorded which). This sequence originates from a woman between 18 and 70 years old in good health. CDR3 region: CASSLARQNTEAFF.